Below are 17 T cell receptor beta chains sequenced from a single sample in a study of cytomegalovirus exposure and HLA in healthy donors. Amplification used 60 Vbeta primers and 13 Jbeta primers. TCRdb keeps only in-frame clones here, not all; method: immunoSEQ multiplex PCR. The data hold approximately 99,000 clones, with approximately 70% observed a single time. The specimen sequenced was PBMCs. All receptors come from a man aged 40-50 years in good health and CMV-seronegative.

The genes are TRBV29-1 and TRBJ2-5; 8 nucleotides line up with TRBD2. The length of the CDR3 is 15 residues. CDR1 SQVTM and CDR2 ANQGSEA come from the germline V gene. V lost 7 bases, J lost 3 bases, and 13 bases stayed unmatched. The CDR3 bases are TGCAGCGCCGAGGGAGGCGGGGGGCGGAAAGAGACCCAGTACTTC. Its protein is CSAEGGGGRKETQYF.

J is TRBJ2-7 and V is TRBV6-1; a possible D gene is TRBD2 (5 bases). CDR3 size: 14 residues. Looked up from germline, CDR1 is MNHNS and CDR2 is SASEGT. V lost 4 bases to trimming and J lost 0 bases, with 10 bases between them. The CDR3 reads CASSGGGNSYEQYF. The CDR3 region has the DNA TGTGCCAGCAGTGGTGGAGGAAACTCCTACGAGCAGTACTTC.

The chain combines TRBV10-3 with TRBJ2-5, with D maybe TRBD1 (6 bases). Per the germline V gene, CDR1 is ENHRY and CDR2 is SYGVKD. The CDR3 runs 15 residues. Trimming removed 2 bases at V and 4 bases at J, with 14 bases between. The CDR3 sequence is CAISENRDTLETQYF. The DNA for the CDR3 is TGTGCCATCAGTGAGAACCGGGACACCTTAGAGACCCAGTACTTC.

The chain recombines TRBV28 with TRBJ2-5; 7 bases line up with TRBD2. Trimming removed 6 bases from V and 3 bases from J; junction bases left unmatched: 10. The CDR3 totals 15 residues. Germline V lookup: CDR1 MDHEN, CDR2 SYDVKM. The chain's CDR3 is CASSPMGEGEETQYF. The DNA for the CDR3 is TGTGCCAGCAGCCCCATGGGGGAGGGAGAAGAGACCCAGTACTTC.

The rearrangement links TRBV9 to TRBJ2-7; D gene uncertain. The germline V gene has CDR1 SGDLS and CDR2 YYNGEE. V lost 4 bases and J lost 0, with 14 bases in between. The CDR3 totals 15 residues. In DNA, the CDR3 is TGTGCCAGCAGCCCAGCCCGCGGCGCCTCCTACGAGCAGTACTTC. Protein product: CASSPARGASYEQYF.

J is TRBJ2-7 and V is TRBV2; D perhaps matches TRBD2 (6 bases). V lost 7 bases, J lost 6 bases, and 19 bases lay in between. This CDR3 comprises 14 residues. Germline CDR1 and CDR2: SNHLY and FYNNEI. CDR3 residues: CASNGGFELGEQYF. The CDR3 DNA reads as TGTGCCAGCAATGGAGGGTTCGAATTGGGCGAGCAGTACTTC.

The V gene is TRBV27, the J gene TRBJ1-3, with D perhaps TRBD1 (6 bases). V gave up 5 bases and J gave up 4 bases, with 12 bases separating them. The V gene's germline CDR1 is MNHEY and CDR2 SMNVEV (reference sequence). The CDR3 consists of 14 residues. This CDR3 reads CASSATGLGNTIYF. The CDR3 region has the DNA TGTGCCAGCAGTGCCACAGGGTTAGGAAACACCATATATTTT.

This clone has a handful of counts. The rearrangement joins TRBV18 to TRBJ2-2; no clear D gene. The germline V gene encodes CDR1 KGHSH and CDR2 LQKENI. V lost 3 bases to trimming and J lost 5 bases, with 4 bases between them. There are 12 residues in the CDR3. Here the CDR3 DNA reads TGTGCCAGCTCACCGGAGACCGGGGAGCTGTTTTTT. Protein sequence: CASSPETGELFF.

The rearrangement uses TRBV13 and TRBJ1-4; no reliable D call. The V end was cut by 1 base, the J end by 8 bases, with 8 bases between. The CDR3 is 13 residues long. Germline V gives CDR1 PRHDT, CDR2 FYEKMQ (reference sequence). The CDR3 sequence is CASSLARSEKLFF. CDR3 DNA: TGTGCCAGCAGCTTAGCCCGGAGCGAAAAACTGTTTTTT.

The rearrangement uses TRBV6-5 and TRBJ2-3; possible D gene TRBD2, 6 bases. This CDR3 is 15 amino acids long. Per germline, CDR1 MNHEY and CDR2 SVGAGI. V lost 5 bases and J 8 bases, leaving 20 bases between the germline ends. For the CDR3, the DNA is TGTGCCAGCAGTGCCACGGGGGTCCCCCGAGCTACGCAGTATTTT. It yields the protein CASSATGVPRATQYF.

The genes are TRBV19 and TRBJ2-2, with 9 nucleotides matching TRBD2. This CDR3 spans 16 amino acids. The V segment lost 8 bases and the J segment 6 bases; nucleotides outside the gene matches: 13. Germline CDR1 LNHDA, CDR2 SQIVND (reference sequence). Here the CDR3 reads CASSSPTSGPSGELFF. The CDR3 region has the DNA TGTGCCAGTTCCTCACCGACTAGCGGCCCTTCCGGGGAGCTGTTTTTT.

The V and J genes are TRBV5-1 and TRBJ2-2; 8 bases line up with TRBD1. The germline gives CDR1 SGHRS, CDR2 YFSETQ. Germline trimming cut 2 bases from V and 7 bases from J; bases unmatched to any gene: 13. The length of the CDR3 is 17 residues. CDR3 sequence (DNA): TGCGCCAGCAGCTTAAGGGCGGCAGGGGGCCTAGACGGGGAGCTGTTTTTT. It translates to CASSLRAAGGLDGELFF.

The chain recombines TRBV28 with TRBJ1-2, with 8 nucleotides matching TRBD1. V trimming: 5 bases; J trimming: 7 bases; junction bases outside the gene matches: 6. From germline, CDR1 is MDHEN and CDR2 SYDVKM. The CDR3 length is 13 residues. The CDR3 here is CASSTDRVGGYTF. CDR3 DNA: TGTGCCAGCAGTACGGACAGGGTGGGTGGCTACACCTTC.

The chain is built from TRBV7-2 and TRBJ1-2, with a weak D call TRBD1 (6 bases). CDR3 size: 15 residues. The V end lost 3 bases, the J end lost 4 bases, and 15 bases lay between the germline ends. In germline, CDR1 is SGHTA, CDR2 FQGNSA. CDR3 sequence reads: CASSFLLRTVYGYTF. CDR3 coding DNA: TGTGCCAGCAGCTTCCTCCTAAGGACAGTCTATGGCTACACCTTC.

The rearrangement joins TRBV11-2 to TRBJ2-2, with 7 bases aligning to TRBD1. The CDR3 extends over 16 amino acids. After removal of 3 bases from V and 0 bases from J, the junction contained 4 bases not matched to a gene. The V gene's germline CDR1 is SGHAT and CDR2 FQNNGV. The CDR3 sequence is CASSLGQRTNTGELFF. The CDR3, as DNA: TGTGCCAGCAGCTTGGGACAGCGAACGAACACCGGGGAGCTGTTTTTT.

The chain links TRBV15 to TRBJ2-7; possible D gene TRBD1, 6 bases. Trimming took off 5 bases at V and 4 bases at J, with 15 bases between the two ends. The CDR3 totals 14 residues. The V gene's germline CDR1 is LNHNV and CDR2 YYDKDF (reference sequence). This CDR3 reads CATSRAGQGYEQYF. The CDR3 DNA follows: TGTGCCACCAGCCGCGCCGGTCAGGGGTACGAGCAGTACTTC.

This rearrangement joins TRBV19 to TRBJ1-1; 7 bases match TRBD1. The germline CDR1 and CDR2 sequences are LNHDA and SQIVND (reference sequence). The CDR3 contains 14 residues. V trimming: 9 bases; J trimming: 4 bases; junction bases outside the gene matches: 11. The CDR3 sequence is CASSQGGRGTEAFF. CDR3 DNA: TGTGCCAGCTCGCAGGGGGGAAGGGGCACTGAAGCTTTCTTT. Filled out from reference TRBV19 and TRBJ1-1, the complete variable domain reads DGGITQSPKYLFRKEGQNVTLSCEQNLNHDAMYWYRQDPGQGLRLIYYSQIVNDFQKGDIAEGYSVSREKKESFPLTVTSAQKNPTAFYLCASSQGGRGTEAFFGQGTRLTVV.